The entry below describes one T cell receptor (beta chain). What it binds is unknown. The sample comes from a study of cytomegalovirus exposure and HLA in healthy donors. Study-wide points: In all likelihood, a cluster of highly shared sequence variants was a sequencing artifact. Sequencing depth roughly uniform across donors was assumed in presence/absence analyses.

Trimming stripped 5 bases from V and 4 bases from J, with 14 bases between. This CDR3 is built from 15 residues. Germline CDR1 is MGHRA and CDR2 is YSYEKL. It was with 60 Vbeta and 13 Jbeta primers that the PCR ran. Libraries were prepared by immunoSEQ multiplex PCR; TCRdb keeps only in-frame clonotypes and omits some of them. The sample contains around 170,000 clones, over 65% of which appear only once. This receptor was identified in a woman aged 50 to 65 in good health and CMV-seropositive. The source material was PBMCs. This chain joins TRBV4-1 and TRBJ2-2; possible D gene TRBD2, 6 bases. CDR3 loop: CASSSRRVGTGELFF. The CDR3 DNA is TGCGCCAGCAGCTCCCGGAGGGTCGGCACCGGGGAGCTGTTTTTT.